These T cell receptor beta chains were read from a single sample in a study of cytomegalovirus exposure and HLA in healthy donors. Clones were sequenced by immunoSEQ multiplex PCR, and TCRdb holds only the in-frame ones, with some missing. The table records about 82,000 clones, around 77% of them present only once. Sequencing was carried out using PBMCs. The receptors come from a man aged 50-59 years in good health and CMV-seronegative. Each CDR3 is given with its conserved first and last residue. The D gene is left open where the match is weak. Size values are once, few and many counts, or a class for expanded clones, and some rows have none.

j_call: TRBJ1-4
d_call: TRBD1
v_call: TRBV2
clone_size: few
cdr3_aa: CASRRRDRVSFTNEKLFF
cdr3_nt: TGTGCCAGCAGGCGACGGGACAGGGTCTCCTTCACTAATGAAAAACTGTTTTTT

j_call: TRBJ2-3
d_call: -
v_call: TRBV2
clone_size: -
cdr3_aa: CASSERADSTDTQYF
cdr3_nt: TGTGCCAGCAGTGAGAGGGCAGATAGTACAGATACGCAGTATTTT

j_call: TRBJ2-3
d_call: -
v_call: TRBV6-5
clone_size: -
cdr3_aa: CASSSGTDTQYF
cdr3_nt: TGTGCCAGCAGTTCGGGCACAGATACGCAGTATTTT

j_call: TRBJ1-5
d_call: -
v_call: TRBV5-1
clone_size: -
cdr3_aa: CASSLDSGGQPQHF
cdr3_nt: TGCGCCAGCAGCTTGGACTCGGGAGGTCAGCCCCAGCATTTT

j_call: TRBJ2-7
d_call: -
v_call: TRBV11-2
clone_size: few
cdr3_aa: CASSLNNLYEQYF
cdr3_nt: TGTGCCAGCAGCTTAAACAACCTCTACGAGCAGTACTTC

j_call: TRBJ1-1
d_call: -
v_call: TRBV5-1
clone_size: -
cdr3_aa: CASTQGTTRSPDAFF
cdr3_nt: TGCGCCAGCACCCAAGGGACAACCCGCTCCCCGGACGCTTTCTTT

j_call: TRBJ1-5
d_call: TRBD1
v_call: TRBV5-8
clone_size: -
cdr3_aa: CASSHEARGRPSNQPQHF
cdr3_nt: TGTGCCAGCAGCCACGAAGCTAGGGGGCGGCCAAGCAATCAGCCCCAGCATTTT

j_call: TRBJ1-2
d_call: -
v_call: TRBV6-6
clone_size: few
cdr3_aa: CASSEINYGYTF
cdr3_nt: TGTGCCAGCAGTGAGATCAACTATGGCTACACCTTC

j_call: TRBJ2-7
d_call: TRBD2
v_call: TRBV7-2
clone_size: -
cdr3_aa: CASSVSAGTTYEQYF
cdr3_nt: TGTGCCAGCAGCGTCTCAGCGGGGACCACCTACGAGCAGTACTTC

j_call: TRBJ1-2
d_call: -
v_call: TRBV6-5
clone_size: once
cdr3_aa: CASSYHSRYGYTF
cdr3_nt: TGTGCCAGCAGTTACCATAGTCGCTATGGCTACACCTTC

j_call: TRBJ2-3
d_call: -
v_call: TRBV7-3
clone_size: -
cdr3_aa: CASSSSGSPDTQYF
cdr3_nt: TGTGCCAGCAGCTCATCTGGCTCGCCAGATACGCAGTATTTT

j_call: TRBJ2-3
d_call: TRBD2
v_call: TRBV5-4
clone_size: -
cdr3_aa: CATSSGRHTDTQYF
cdr3_nt: TGTGCCACGTCTAGCGGGCGACACACAGATACGCAGTATTTT

j_call: TRBJ1-2
d_call: -
v_call: TRBV6-6
clone_size: -
cdr3_aa: CADRSRSGQMGGYTF
cdr3_nt: TGTGCCGACCGATCACGTTCCGGACAAATGGGGGGCTACACCTTC

j_call: TRBJ1-6
d_call: TRBD1
v_call: TRBV7-9
clone_size: once
cdr3_aa: CASSPGTGRSPLHF
cdr3_nt: TGTGCCAGCAGCCCCGGGACAGGGAGGTCACCCCTCCACTTT

j_call: TRBJ2-7
d_call: TRBD1
v_call: TRBV19
clone_size: -
cdr3_aa: CASSMGQAYEQYF
cdr3_nt: TGTGCCAGTAGTATGGGACAGGCCTACGAGCAGTACTTC

j_call: TRBJ1-2
d_call: -
v_call: TRBV7-8
clone_size: few
cdr3_aa: CASSLEDVGVRGYTF
cdr3_nt: TGTGCCAGCAGCTTAGAGGATGTCGGCGTCAGGGGCTACACCTTC

j_call: TRBJ1-2
d_call: -
v_call: TRBV5-6
clone_size: -
cdr3_aa: CASSQDSRRYGYTF
cdr3_nt: TGTGCCAGCAGCCAGGACAGCAGACGGTATGGCTACACCTTC

j_call: TRBJ2-7
d_call: -
v_call: TRBV5-5
clone_size: -
cdr3_aa: CASSPAYEQYF
cdr3_nt: TGTGCCAGCAGCCCTGCCTACGAGCAGTACTTC

j_call: TRBJ2-3
d_call: TRBD2
v_call: TRBV7-3
clone_size: -
cdr3_aa: CASARAGGWVDTQYF
cdr3_nt: TGTGCCAGCGCTCGGGCGGGGGGATGGGTGGATACGCAGTATTTT

j_call: TRBJ2-2
d_call: TRBD2
v_call: TRBV6-4
clone_size: -
cdr3_aa: CASRKTSGGTNTGELFF
cdr3_nt: TGTGCCAGCAGAAAGACTAGCGGGGGGACAAACACCGGGGAGCTGTTTTTT

j_call: TRBJ2-7
d_call: -
v_call: TRBV5-1
clone_size: -
cdr3_aa: CASSIGTGRGHYEQYF
cdr3_nt: TGCGCCAGCAGCATTGGGACCGGGCGGGGGCACTACGAGCAGTACTTC

j_call: TRBJ2-1
d_call: TRBD2
v_call: TRBV4-3
clone_size: -
cdr3_aa: CASSLAGLAGGNEQFF
cdr3_nt: TGCGCCAGCAGCCTAGCGGGACTAGCGGGGGGCAATGAGCAGTTCTTC